The 26 T cell receptor beta chains below come from one sample, sequenced in a study of shared clonotypes between healthy human individuals. Clones were sequenced by immunoSEQ multiplex PCR, and TCRdb holds only the in-frame ones, with some missing. The sample contains 2 million to 2.5 million clones, 80% to 95% of which appear only once. Sequencing input: naive CD4+ T cells from PBMCs. Subset described: CD45RA+ positively selected. The receptors derive from a man between 18 and 29 years old in good health. Some clones in this sample may be carry-over from other donors' samples.

This rearrangement joins TRBV9 to TRBJ2-3; D is possibly TRBD1 (5 bases). Germline CDR1 SGDLS, CDR2 YYNGEE. V was clipped by 0 bases and J by 4 bases, with 21 bases between them. The CDR3 spans 18 residues. This CDR3 reads CASSVGGPGHSVADTQYF. CDR3 DNA sequence: TGTGCCAGCAGCGTAGGAGGCCCAGGGCATTCCGTAGCAGATACGCAGTATTTT.

Comment on this clone: Other nucleotide sequences in the sample specify the same CDR3. The chain joins TRBV9 to TRBJ2-3; no clear D gene. The ends were cut back, 2 bases at V and 0 bases at J, with 7 bases in the middle. The CDR3 runs to 14 residues. Germline CDR1 reads SGDLS; CDR2 reads YYNGEE. DNA of the CDR3: TGTGCCAGCAGCGTTTTGGCTAGCACAGATACGCAGTATTTT. It translates to CASSVLASTDTQYF.

The J gene is TRBJ2-5, the V gene TRBV7-2, with 7 nucleotides matching TRBD1. V dropped 1 base and J dropped 1; count of bases not matched to a gene: 0. Germline lookup yields CDR1 SGHTA and CDR2 FQGNSA. CDR3 length: 14 amino acids. The CDR3 region has the DNA TGTGCCAGCAGCTTAGAGGGGGCCCAAGAGACCCAGTACTTC. Translating it yields CASSLEGAQETQYF.

The V gene is TRBV28, the J gene TRBJ2-7, with D possibly TRBD1 on 5 matching bases. Germline lookup yields CDR1 MDHEN and CDR2 SYDVKM. CDR3 size: 14 residues. V was shortened by 3 bases and J by 2 bases, with 11 bases between the two germline ends. The CDR3 DNA follows: TGTGCCAGCAGTTTCAGGGCCCCTACCTACGAGCAGTACTTC. Amino acid sequence: CASSFRAPTYEQYF.

The rearrangement links TRBV5-1 to TRBJ2-2; D not certain. The V gene's germline CDR1 is SGHRS and CDR2 YFSETQ. This CDR3 contains 14 residues. Trimming took off 4 bases at V and 0 bases at J, with 7 bases between the two ends. The CDR3 protein is CASSILANTGELFF. Here the CDR3 DNA reads TGCGCCAGCAGCATCCTGGCGAACACCGGGGAGCTGTTTTTT. The full variable domain, rest sourced from reference TRBV5-1 and TRBJ2-2, is KAGVTQTPRYLIKTRGQQVTLSCSPISGHRSVSWYQQTPGQGLQFLFEYFSETQRNKGNFPGRFSGRQFSNSRSEMNVSTLELGDSALYLCASSILANTGELFFGEGSRLTVL.

The rearrangement uses TRBV13 and TRBJ1-5; possible D gene TRBD1, 5 bases. This CDR3 is 14 amino acids long. Germline CDR1 reads PRHDT; CDR2 reads FYEKMQ (reference sequence). Trimming left V 5 bases short and J 6 bases short, with 14 bases between. This chain's CDR3 is CASSPRGVRQPQHF. The CDR3 coding sequence is TGTGCCAGCAGCCCGCGAGGGGTTCGTCAGCCCCAGCATTTT.

V and J are TRBV30 and TRBJ1-5; TRBD1 might be the D (6 bases). Germline V CDR1 and CDR2: GTSNPN, SVGIG (reference sequence). This CDR3 is built from 14 residues. V was pared by 3 bases and J by 4 bases, with 13 bases between. The CDR3 here is CAWSLIQGNQPQHF. CDR3 coding DNA: TGTGCCTGGAGCCTTATACAGGGAAATCAGCCCCAGCATTTT. Together with reference TRBV30 and TRBJ1-5, the CDR3 gives the full variable domain: SQTIHQWPATLVQPVGSPLSLECTVEGTSNPNLYWYRQAAGRGLQLLFYSVGIGQISSEVPQNLSASRPQDRQFILSSKKLLLSDSGFYLCAWSLIQGNQPQHFGDGTRLSIL.

This chain links TRBV5-1 with TRBJ2-1; no reliable D call. There are 15 residues in the CDR3. Germline values: CDR1 SGHRS, CDR2 YFSETQ. V lost 5 bases to trimming and J lost 0 bases, with 12 bases between them. CDR3 residues: CASSPPASSYNEQFF. Written as DNA, the CDR3 is TGCGCCAGCAGTCCGCCGGCGAGCTCCTACAATGAGCAGTTCTTC.

The chain joins TRBV11-3 to TRBJ2-2; the match to TRBD2 covers 10 bases. Germline lookup yields CDR1 SGHNT and CDR2 YENEEA. This CDR3 has 17 residues. Trimming at V came to 5 bases and at J to 3 bases, leaving 9 bases not matched to a gene. CDR3 protein: CASSPGSGREDTGELFF. Here the CDR3 DNA reads TGTGCCAGCAGCCCCGGCAGCGGGAGGGAGGACACCGGGGAGCTGTTTTTT.

V gene TRBV7-9 combines with J gene TRBJ2-4; D perhaps matches TRBD1 (6 bases). Trimming removed 4 bases at V and 10 bases at J, with 11 bases between. The CDR3 length is 12 residues. The germline gives CDR1 SEHNR, CDR2 FQNEAQ (reference sequence). As DNA, the CDR3 is TGTGCCAGCAGCTCAGGGGTCTGGATTCAGTACTTC. Amino acids: CASSSGVWIQYF.

CDR3 region: CASSSGAGAGTDTQYF. CDR3 coding DNA: TGTGCCAGCAGCTCGGGCGCGGGGGCAGGGACAGATACGCAGTATTTT. The V and J genes are TRBV7-9 and TRBJ2-3, with D perhaps TRBD2 (7 bases). CDR1 is SEHNR and CDR2 is FQNEAQ in the germline V gene (reference sequence). The CDR3 contains 16 residues. Between the trimmed V and J ends, which lost 4 bases and 3 bases, there was a span of 17 bases.

J is TRBJ2-4 and V is TRBV25-1, with 7 bases fitting TRBD2. With 4 bases clipped from V and 0 bases from J, the junction kept 12 bases outside the gene matches. The CDR3 totals 18 residues. Germline lookup yields CDR1 MGHDK and CDR2 SYGVNS. The CDR3 nucleotides read TGTGCCAGCAGTGTGGGGGAGGGCAACAACCTAGCCAAAAACATTCAGTACTTC. This sequence encodes CASSVGEGNNLAKNIQYF. The whole variable domain, filled in from reference TRBV25-1 and TRBJ2-4, reads EADIYQTPRYLVIGTGKKITLECSQTMGHDKMYWYQQDPGMELHLIHYSYGVNSTEKGDLSSESTVSRIRTEHFPLTLESARPSHTSQYLCASSVGEGNNLAKNIQYFGAGTRLSVL.

The DNA of the CDR3 is TGTGCCAGCAGTGACCGGGACGGTTTCCAAGGGGGCCAGTACTTC. Its protein product is CASSDRDGFQGGQYF. The V gene is TRBV6-1, the J gene TRBJ2-5; TRBD1 is a possible D gene (6 bases). Trimming cost V 3 bases and J 10 bases, with 21 bases left between them. Germline V CDR1 and CDR2: MNHNS, SASEGT. CDR3 length equals 15 residues.

This clone showed up just once. V usage is TRBV6-5 and J usage is TRBJ2-7; 9 nucleotides agree with TRBD2. CDR3 length: 13 residues. The V segment lost 2 bases and the J segment 12 bases; nucleotides outside the gene matches: 8. Per the germline V gene, CDR1 is MNHEY and CDR2 is SVGAGI. CDR3 residues: CASSYGIAGVPYF. DNA of the CDR3: TGTGCCAGCAGTTACGGCATAGCGGGAGTGCCGTACTTC.

V is TRBV5-1 and J is TRBJ2-7, with TRBD2 identical over 7 bases. This CDR3 has 14 residues. In germline, CDR1 is SGHRS, CDR2 YFSETQ. V lost 2 bases, J lost 6 bases, and 8 bases stayed unmatched. Here the CDR3 DNA reads TGCGCCAGCAGCTTCGGGACTACAGGACTCGAGCAGTACTTC. Protein sequence: CASSFGTTGLEQYF.

The V gene is TRBV6-5, the J gene TRBJ2-4; TRBD1 or TRBD2 may be the D gene (5 bases each). Trimming removed 5 bases at V and 6 bases at J, with 17 bases between. Germline V gene lookup returns CDR1 MNHEY and CDR2 SVGAGI. The CDR3 runs to 15 residues. CDR3 sequence reads: CASSTRSLRGNIQYF. DNA of the CDR3: TGTGCCAGCAGTACTAGGAGTTTGAGGGGAAACATTCAGTACTTC.

The chain uses TRBV19 and TRBJ2-6; D is unclear. CDR3 length: 19 amino acids. The V and J ends lost 5 bases and 2 bases respectively, with 22 bases between them. Germline CDR1 is LNHDA and CDR2 is SQIVND (reference sequence). The CDR3 DNA reads as TGTGCCAGTAGTTCATGGGCGTATTTGACCCGGCCTGGGGCCAACGTCCTGACTTTC. It encodes CASSSWAYLTRPGANVLTF.

This clone was seen once. The chain recombines TRBV2 with TRBJ1-2; no reliable D call. CDR1 and CDR2 from the germline V gene are SNHLY and FYNNEI. The length of the CDR3 is 13 residues. V was clipped by 2 bases and J by 4 bases, with 8 bases between them. CDR3 amino acids: CASSETRVYGYTF. The CDR3 coding sequence is TGTGCCAGCAGTGAAACCCGGGTCTATGGCTACACCTTC. Filled out from reference TRBV2 and TRBJ1-2, the complete variable domain reads EPEVTQTPSHQVTQMGQEVILRCVPISNHLYFYWYRQILGQKVEFLVSFYNNEISEKSEIFDDQFSVERPDGSNFTLKIRSTKLEDSAMYFCASSETRVYGYTFGSGTRLTVV.

J is TRBJ2-3 and V is TRBV28, with D unresolved. CDR1 is MDHEN, CDR2 SYDVKM, per germline. V lost 7 bases and J 5 bases, leaving 10 bases between the germline ends. The CDR3 runs 12 residues. The CDR3 sequence is CASTIWGDTQYF. The CDR3 region has the DNA TGTGCCAGCACCATTTGGGGAGATACGCAGTATTTT.

The genes are TRBV30 and TRBJ2-2; D is unclear. The CDR3 extends over 13 amino acids. V shed 2 bases and J shed 6 bases, with 10 bases lying between them. Per germline, CDR1 GTSNPN and CDR2 SVGIG (reference sequence). For the CDR3, the DNA is TGTGCCTGGAGTCGAGAGTGGGCCGGGGAGCTGTTTTTT. Its protein is CAWSREWAGELFF.

Regarding this clone: The same CDR3 arises from other DNA sequences in this sample as well. The chain recombines TRBV5-1 with TRBJ2-2, with a weak D call TRBD1 (6 bases). This CDR3 spans 15 amino acids. Trimming cost V 3 bases and J 0 bases, with 9 bases left between them. CDR1 SGHRS and CDR2 YFSETQ come from the germline V gene. As DNA, the CDR3 is TGCGCCAGCAGCTGGGGGACACCGAACACCGGGGAGCTGTTTTTT. This translates into CASSWGTPNTGELFF.

This clone was seen more than once but under ten times. V is TRBV2 and J is TRBJ1-5; D possibly corresponds to TRBD1 (6 bases). The CDR3 runs to 12 residues. Trimming removed 7 bases from V and 16 bases from J, with 20 bases in between. The germline CDR1 and CDR2 sequences are SNHLY and FYNNEI. As DNA, the CDR3 is TGTGCCAGCATGTCAGAAGCCGGGACAAGTCATTTT. Protein sequence: CASMSEAGTSHF.

V is TRBV5-1 and J is TRBJ2-2; 9 bases fit TRBD2. CDR3 length: 16 residues. J gave up 3 bases and V 4 bases, and 7 bases lay outside the gene matches. The germline V gene has CDR1 SGHRS and CDR2 YFSETQ. The CDR3 DNA is TGCGCCAGCAGCACAGTAGCGGGAGCTTACACCGGGGAGCTGTTTTTT. Protein sequence: CASSTVAGAYTGELFF.

The V gene is TRBV5-6, the J gene TRBJ1-2, with D possibly being TRBD1 (5 bases). The CDR3 loop spans 14 amino acids. Germline V gives CDR1 SGHDT, CDR2 YYEEEE. The V and J ends lost 0 bases and 4 bases respectively, with 10 bases between them. The CDR3 loop is CASSLGRVTYGYTF. The CDR3 DNA follows: TGTGCCAGCAGCTTGGGCAGGGTCACCTATGGCTACACCTTC.

The CDR3 sequence is CASSRDLAGELFF. The CDR3 DNA is TGTGCCAGCAGCAGGGACTTGGCCGGGGAGCTGTTTTTT. The J gene is TRBJ2-2, the V gene TRBV9; maybe TRBD2 (6 bases). This CDR3 has 13 amino acids. From germline, CDR1 is SGDLS and CDR2 YYNGEE. The V end was cut by 4 bases, the J end by 6 bases, with 10 bases between.

A note on this clone: This specimen includes other DNA sequences encoding the same CDR3. The chain couples TRBV27 to TRBJ2-7; unclear D gene. The V end was cut by 5 bases, the J end by 3 bases, with 11 bases between. The V gene's germline CDR1 is MNHEY and CDR2 SMNVEV (reference sequence). The CDR3 extends over 13 amino acids. The CDR3 is CASSLSAYYEQYF. CDR3 nucleotide sequence: TGTGCCAGCAGTCTTTCCGCTTACTACGAGCAGTACTTC.